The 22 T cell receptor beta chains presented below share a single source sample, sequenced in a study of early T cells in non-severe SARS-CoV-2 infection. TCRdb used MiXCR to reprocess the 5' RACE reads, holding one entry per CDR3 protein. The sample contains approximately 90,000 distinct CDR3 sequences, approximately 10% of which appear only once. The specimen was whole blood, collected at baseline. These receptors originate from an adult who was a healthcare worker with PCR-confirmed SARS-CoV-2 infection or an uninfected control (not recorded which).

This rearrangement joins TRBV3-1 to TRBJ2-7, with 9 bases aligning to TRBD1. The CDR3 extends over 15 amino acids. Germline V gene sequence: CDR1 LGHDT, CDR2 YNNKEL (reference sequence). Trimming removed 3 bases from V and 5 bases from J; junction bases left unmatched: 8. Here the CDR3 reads CASSHSDRGNHEQYF. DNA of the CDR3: TGTGCCAGCAGCCATTCTGACAGGGGGAATCACGAGCAGTACTTC.

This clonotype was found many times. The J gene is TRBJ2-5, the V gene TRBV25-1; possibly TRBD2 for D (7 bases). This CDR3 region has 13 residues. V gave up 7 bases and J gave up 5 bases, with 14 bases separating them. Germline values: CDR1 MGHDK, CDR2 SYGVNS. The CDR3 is CASTRGGSETQYF. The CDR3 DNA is TGTGCCAGCACCAGGGGAGGGTCGGAGACCCAGTACTTC.

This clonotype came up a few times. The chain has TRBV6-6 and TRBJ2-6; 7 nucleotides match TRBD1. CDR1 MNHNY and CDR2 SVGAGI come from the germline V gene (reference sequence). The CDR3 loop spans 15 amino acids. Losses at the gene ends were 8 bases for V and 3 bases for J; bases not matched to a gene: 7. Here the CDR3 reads CASSTTGFGANVLTF. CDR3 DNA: TGTGCCAGCTCGACGACAGGGTTTGGGGCCAACGTCCTGACTTTC.

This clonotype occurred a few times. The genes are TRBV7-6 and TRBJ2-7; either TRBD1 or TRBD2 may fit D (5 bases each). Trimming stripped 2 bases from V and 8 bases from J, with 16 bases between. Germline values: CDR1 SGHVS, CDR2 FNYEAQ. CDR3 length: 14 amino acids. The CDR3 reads CASSLSGGEAKQYF. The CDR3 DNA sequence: TGTGCCAGCAGCTTAAGTGGGGGTGAAGCGAAGCAGTACTTC.

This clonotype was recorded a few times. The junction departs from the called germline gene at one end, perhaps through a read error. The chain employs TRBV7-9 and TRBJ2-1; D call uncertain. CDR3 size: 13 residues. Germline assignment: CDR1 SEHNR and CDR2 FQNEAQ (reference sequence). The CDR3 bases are TGTGCCGGCAGCTTAGCTCCGTTCAATGAGCAGTTCTTC. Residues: CAGSLAPFNEQFF. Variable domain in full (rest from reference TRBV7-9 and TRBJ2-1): DTGVSQNPRHKITKRGQNVTFRCDPISEHNRLYWYRQTLGQGPEFLTYFQNEAQLEKSRLLSDRFSAERPKGSFSTLEIQRTEQGDSAMYLCAGSLAPFNEQFFGPGTRLTVL.

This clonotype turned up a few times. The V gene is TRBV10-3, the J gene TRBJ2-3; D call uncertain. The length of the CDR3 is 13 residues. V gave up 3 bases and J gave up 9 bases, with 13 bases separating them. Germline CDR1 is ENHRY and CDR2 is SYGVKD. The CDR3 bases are TGTGCCATCAGTGAACTGGAACCAGGAACGCAGTATTTT. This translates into CAISELEPGTQYF.

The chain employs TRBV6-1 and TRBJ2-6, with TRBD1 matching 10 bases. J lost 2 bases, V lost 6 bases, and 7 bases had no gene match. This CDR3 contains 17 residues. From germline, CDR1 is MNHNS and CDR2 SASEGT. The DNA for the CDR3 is TGTGCCAGCAGGCCCGGGACAGGGGCTACTGGGGCCAACGTCCTGACTTTC. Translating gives CASRPGTGATGANVLTF.

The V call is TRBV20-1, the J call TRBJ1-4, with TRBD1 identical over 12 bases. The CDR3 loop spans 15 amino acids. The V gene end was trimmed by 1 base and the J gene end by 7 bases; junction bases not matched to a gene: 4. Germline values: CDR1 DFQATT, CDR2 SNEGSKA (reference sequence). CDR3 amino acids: CSARGGTGGTEKLFF. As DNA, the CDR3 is TGCAGTGCTAGAGGAGGGACAGGGGGCACTGAAAAACTGTTTTTT.

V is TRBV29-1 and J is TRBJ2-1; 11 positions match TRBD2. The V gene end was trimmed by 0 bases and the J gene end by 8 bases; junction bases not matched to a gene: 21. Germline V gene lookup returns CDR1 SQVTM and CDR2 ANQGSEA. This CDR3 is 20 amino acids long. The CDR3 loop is CSVEDRGLAGGGWHPDEQFF. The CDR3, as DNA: TGCAGCGTTGAAGATCGCGGGCTAGCGGGAGGTGGATGGCACCCCGATGAGCAGTTCTTC.

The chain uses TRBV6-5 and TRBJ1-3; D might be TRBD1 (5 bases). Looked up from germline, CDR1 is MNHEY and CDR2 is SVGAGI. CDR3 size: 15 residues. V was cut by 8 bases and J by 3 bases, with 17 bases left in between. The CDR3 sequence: CASQGRASFGNTIYF. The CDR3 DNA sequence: TGTGCCAGCCAAGGCAGGGCTTCGTTTGGAAACACCATATATTTT.

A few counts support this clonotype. The CDR3 DNA reads TGTGCCAGCAGCAGTACAGAGAACGGGAAGACCTACGAGCAGTACTTC. Translation: CASSSTENGKTYEQYF. The V gene is TRBV7-9, the J gene TRBJ2-7, with D perhaps TRBD2 (5 bases). The germline CDR1 and CDR2 sequences are SEHNR and FQNEAQ (reference sequence). CDR3 length: 16 amino acids. The V end lost 5 bases, the J end lost 2 bases, and 19 bases lay between the germline ends.

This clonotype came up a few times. The DNA of the CDR3 is TGTGCCACCGCACAGGGGAGCAATCAGCCCCAGCATTTT. It is translated as CATAQGSNQPQHF. The chain employs TRBV19 and TRBJ1-5, with TRBD1 matching 7 bases. This CDR3 is built from 13 residues. In germline, CDR1 is LNHDA, CDR2 SQIVND (reference sequence). With V trimmed by 10 bases and J by 1 base, 4 bases remained unmatched.

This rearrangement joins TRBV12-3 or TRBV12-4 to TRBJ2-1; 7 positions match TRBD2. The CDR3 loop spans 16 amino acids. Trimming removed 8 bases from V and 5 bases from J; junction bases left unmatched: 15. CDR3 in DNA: TGTGCCAGCGGTCTACTAGCGAGACTCCAGGACAATGAGCAGTTCTTC. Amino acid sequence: CASGLLARLQDNEQFF.

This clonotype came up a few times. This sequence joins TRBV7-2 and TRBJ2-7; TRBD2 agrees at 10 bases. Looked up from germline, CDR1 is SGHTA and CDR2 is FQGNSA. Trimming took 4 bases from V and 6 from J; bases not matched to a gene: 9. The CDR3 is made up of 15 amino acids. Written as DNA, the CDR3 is TGTGCCAGCAGCTCTGAGATAGCGGGAGGAGGCGAGCAGTACTTC. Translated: CASSSEIAGGGEQYF.

As DNA, the CDR3 is TGTGCCAGCAGTTATACAGGGGTTACTGAAGCTTTCTTT. Its protein product is CASSYTGVTEAFF. J is TRBJ1-1 and V is TRBV6-2 or TRBV6-3, with 7 bases identical to TRBD1. Trimming cost V 3 bases and J 5 bases; bases outside gene matches: 3. Germline-derived CDR1 and CDR2 are MNHEY and SVGEGT. The CDR3 has 13 residues.

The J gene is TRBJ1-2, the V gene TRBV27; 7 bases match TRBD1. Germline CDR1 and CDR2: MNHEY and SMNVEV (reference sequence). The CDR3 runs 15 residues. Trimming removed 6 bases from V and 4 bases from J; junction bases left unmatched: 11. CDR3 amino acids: CASRGGQAFFYGYTF. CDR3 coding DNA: TGTGCCAGCAGAGGCGGACAGGCGTTCTTCTATGGCTACACCTTC.

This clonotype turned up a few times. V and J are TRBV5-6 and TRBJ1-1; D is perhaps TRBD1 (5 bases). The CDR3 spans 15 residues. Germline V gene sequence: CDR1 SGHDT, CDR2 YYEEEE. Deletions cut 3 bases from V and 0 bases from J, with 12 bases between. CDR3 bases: TGTGCCAGCAGCTCCCGGACAAGGATGAACACTGAAGCTTTCTTT. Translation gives CASSSRTRMNTEAFF.

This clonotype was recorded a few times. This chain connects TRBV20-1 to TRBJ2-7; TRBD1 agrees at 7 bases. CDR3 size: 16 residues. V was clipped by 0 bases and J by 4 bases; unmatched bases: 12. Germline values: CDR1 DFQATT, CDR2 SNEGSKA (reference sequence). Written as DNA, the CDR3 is TGCAGTGCTAGAGATCGCAAAGGGGGCTCCCAGTACGAGCAGTACTTC. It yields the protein CSARDRKGGSQYEQYF.

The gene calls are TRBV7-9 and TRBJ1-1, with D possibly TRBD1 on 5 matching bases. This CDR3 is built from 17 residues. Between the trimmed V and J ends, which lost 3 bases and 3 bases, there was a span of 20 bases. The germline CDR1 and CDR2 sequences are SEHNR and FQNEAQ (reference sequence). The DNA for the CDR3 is TGTGCCAGCAGCTTCCGGGACGCCAATGGGAGGCACACTGAAGCTTTCTTT. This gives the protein CASSFRDANGRHTEAFF. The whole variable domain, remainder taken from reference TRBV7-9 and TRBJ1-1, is DTGVSQNPRHKITKRGQNVTFRCDPISEHNRLYWYRQTLGQGPEFLTYFQNEAQLEKSRLLSDRFSAERPKGSFSTLEIQRTEQGDSAMYLCASSFRDANGRHTEAFFGQGTRLTVV.

The CDR3 loop reads CASSPGAGSSTDTQYF. The CDR3 region has the DNA TGTGCCAGCAGCCCAGGAGCGGGGTCTAGCACAGATACGCAGTATTTT. V is TRBV5-6 and J is TRBJ2-3; 7 bases align to TRBD2. The CDR3 has 16 amino acids. CDR1 and CDR2 (germline): SGHDT, YYEEEE. The junction had 8 bases not matched to a gene; V was cut back by 4 bases and J by 0 bases. The full variable domain, its missing parts supplied by reference TRBV5-6 and TRBJ2-3, is DAGVTQSPTHLIKTRGQQVTLRCSPKSGHDTVSWYQQALGQGPQFIFQYYEEEERQRGNFPDRFSGHQFPNYSSELNVNALLLGDSALYLCASSPGAGSSTDTQYFGPGTRLTVL.

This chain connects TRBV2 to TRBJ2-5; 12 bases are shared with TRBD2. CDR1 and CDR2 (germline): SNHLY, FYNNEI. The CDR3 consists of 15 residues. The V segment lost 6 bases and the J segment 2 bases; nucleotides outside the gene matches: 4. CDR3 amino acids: CASRPTSGSQETQYF. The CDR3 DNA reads TGTGCCAGCAGACCGACTAGCGGGAGTCAAGAGACCCAGTACTTC.

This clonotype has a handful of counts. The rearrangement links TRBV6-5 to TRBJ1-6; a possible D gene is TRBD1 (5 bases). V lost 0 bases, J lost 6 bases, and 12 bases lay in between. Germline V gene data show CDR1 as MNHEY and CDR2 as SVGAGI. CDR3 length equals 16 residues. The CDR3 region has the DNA TGTGCCAGCAGTTACTCGAAGGGGACGGGTAATTCACCCCTCCACTTT. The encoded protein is CASSYSKGTGNSPLHF.